This T cell receptor beta chain was observed in a study of technical replicates of blood from several donors (dated by TCRdb to about 2017). The germline V gene (reference sequence) supplies CDR1 MNHNY and CDR2 SVGAGI. Spanning cysteine to phenylalanine, the CDR3 consists of 14 amino acids. This entry keeps only the CDR3 DNA: 42 bases, framed from base 1. Cut back by 2 bases and 2 bases, the V and J ends lie 9 bases apart. Concerning this clone itself: No antigen is known for it. Nothing much larger sits one base from this clone, and base qualities are not available.

The library relied on the immunoSEQ multiplex PCR assay. TCRdb provides this immuneACCESS table in a form limited to in-frame rearrangements. Some clones are lacking; in checked studies, under half of them reflect an unresolved V gene, and why the rest are absent is not known. In all, the sample holds under 70,000 clones, and 70% to 90% of those were seen once. 5.5% to 6.5% of the sample comes from the top ten. The chain employs TRBV6-6 and TRBJ1-2; there is no confident call for the D gene. The TCR was taken from a human donor in good health. Some clones in this sample may be carry-over from other donors' samples. The sequencing input was PBMCs. The DNA sequence is TGTGCCAGCAGTTACCCCCGGGAAAACTATGGCTACACCTTC. This yields the protein CASSYPRENYGYTF.